This TCR beta chain is from a study of shared clonotypes between healthy human individuals. Across the whole study: Donors had three CD4 naive, three CD4 memory, two CD8 naive and one CD8 memory plate apiece.

Naive CD8 isolation took CD45RO-negative cells positively selected for CCR7 and excluded terminally differentiated effector memory CD45RA+ cells. V lost 5 bases to trimming and J lost 3 bases, with 10 bases between them. Germline V CDR1 and CDR2: MNHNY, SVGAGI (reference sequence). CDR3 length: 14 residues. Over several immunoSEQ plates, each subset's genomic DNA was distributed in even portions. DNA at about 210 ng, 25,000 to 35,000 T cell genomes, went into sorted-subset replicate PCRs. TCRdb keeps only in-frame clones here, not all; method: immunoSEQ multiplex PCR. The sample holds more than 2 million clones, approximately 94% seen once.

The chain carries TRBV6-6 and TRBJ2-2, with D perhaps matching TRBD2 (6 bases). This clonotype originated in a man aged 18 to 29 in good health. The sequencing sample was made of naive CD8+ T cells sorted from blood. CDR3 sequence reads: CASSPGTYTGELFF. CDR3 DNA sequence: TGTGCCAGCAGTCCCGGGACTTACACCGGGGAGCTGTTTTTT.